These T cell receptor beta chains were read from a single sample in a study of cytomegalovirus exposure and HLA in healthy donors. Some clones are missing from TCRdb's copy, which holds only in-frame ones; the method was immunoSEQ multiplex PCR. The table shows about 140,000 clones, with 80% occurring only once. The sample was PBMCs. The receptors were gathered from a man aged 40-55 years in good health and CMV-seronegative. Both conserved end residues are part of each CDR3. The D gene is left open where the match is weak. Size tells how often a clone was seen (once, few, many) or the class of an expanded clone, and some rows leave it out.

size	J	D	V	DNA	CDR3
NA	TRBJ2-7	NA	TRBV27	TGTGCCAGCAGTTTAACGTCTAGCTCCTACGAGCAGTACTTC	CASSLTSSSYEQYF
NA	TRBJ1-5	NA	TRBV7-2	TGTGCCAGCAGCCTGTTAGGGAGTCAGCCCCAGCATTTT	CASSLLGSQPQHF
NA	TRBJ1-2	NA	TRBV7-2	TGTGCCAGCAGCTTAGAAGAGCTTCCCCTCTATGGCTACACCTTC	CASSLEELPLYGYTF
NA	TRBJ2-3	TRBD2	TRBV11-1	TGTGCCAGCAGCTTTACCTCAGGACTAGCGGGGACCGATACGCAGTATTTT	CASSFTSGLAGTDTQYF
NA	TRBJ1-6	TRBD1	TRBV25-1	TGTGCCAGCAGTGCGGACAGGGCCAACAATTCACCCCTCCACTTT	CASSADRANNSPLHF
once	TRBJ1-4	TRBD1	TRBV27	TGTGCCAGCAGTTGGACAGGGGGGGGAGAAAAACTGTTTTTT	CASSWTGGGEKLFF
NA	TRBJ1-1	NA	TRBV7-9	TGTGCCAGCAGCCTAGGACAGAGTGAAGCTTTCTTT	CASSLGQSEAFF
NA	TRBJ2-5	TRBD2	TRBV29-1	TGCAGCGCGTTTAGCGGGGGGGGAGAGACCCAGTACTTC	CSAFSGGGETQYF
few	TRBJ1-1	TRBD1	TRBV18	TGTGCCAGCTCGCAGGGGGCGAACACTGAAGCTTTCTTT	CASSQGANTEAFF
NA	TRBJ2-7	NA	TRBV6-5	TGTGCCAGCAGTTACCAGGGGCGGGCCACCTACGAGCAGTACTTC	CASSYQGRATYEQYF
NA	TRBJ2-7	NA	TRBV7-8	TGTGCCAGCAGCTTACAGGGCGAGCAGTACTTC	CASSLQGEQYF
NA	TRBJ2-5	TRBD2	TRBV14	TGTGCCAGCAGCCAAGTGCGGGGGGCCCAAGAGACCCAGTACTTC	CASSQVRGAQETQYF
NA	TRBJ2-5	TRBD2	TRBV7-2	TGTGCCAGCAGCTTAGGTTCAAGCGGGGGGGGGCAAGAGACCCAGTACTTC	CASSLGSSGGGQETQYF
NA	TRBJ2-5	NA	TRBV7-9	TGTGCCAGCAGCTTAGCGCGAGAGGAAGAGACCCAGTACTTC	CASSLAREEETQYF
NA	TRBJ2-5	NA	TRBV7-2	TGTGCCAGCAGCTTAGCTATACTGCAAGAGACCCAGTACTTC	CASSLAILQETQYF
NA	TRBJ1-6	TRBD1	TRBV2	TGTGCCAGCAGTGAAGAGCAGGGGGCTAGGTCACCCCTCCACTTT	CASSEEQGARSPLHF
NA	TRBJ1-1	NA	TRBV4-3	TGCGCCAGCAGCCAAGAAAGGCTGGGGGCGAGGACTGAAGCTTTCTTT	CASSQERLGARTEAFF
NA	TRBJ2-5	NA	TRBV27	TGTGCCAGCAGGGAGGGACGGGCCCAAGAGACCCAGTACTTC	CASREGRAQETQYF
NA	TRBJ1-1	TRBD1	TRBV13	TGTGCCAGCAGCCGAAAGACAGGGAGTATGAACACTGAAGCTTTCTTT	CASSRKTGSMNTEAFF
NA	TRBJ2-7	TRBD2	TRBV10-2	TGCGCCAGCACTAGTGACGGGGGGGCTTACGAGCAGTACTTC	CASTSDGGAYEQYF
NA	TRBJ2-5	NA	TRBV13	TGTGCCAGCAGCTTTCGTCAACAGCAAGAGACCCAGTACTTC	CASSFRQQQETQYF
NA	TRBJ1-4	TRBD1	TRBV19	TGTGCCAGTAGTATGACAGGGCCTAATGAAAAACTGTTTTTT	CASSMTGPNEKLFF
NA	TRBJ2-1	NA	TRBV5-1	TGCGCCAGCAGCCCTACCGGGACTCTGGTGCAGTTCTTC	CASSPTGTLVQFF
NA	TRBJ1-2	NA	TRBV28	TGTGCCAGCAGTACGACTTTAGGTGGGTGGTATGGCTACACCTTC	CASSTTLGGWYGYTF
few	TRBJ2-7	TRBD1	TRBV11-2	TGTGCCAGCAGCTTAACGGGACAGGTATTCTCCTACGAGCAGTACTTC	CASSLTGQVFSYEQYF
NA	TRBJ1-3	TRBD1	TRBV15	TGTGCCACCGTTGCAGGGGGCTTTGGAAACACCATATATTTT	CATVAGGFGNTIYF
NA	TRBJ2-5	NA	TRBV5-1	TGCGCCAGCAGCCCGCTCTGGCCGTCAGCGGGCCAAGAGACCCAGTACTTC	CASSPLWPSAGQETQYF
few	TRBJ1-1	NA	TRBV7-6	TGTGCCAGCAGCTTAGCGTCGGGGGACACTGAAGCTTTCTTT	CASSLASGDTEAFF
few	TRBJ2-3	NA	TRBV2	TGTGCCAGCAGTGGGACAAGGGTCAGCACAGATACGCAGTATTTT	CASSGTRVSTDTQYF
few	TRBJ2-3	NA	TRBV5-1	TGCGCCAGCACAACAGCTAGCACAGATACGCAGTATTTT	CASTTASTDTQYF
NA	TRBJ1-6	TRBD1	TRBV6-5	TGTGCCAGCAGTAGGGGGGACAGGAAAAATTCACCCCTCCACTTT	CASSRGDRKNSPLHF